Listed below are T cell receptor beta chains from one sample, sequenced in a study of T-cell reconstitution after alpha-beta-depleted transplantation in children. TCRdb reprocessed the PCR reads via MiXCR and lists one record per CDR3 protein. The sample contains some 520,000 distinct CDR3 sequences, 32% of which appear only once. This specimen was PBMCs from the stem cell graft donor, taken from the stem cell graft. These receptors all come from a human donor who donated a stem cell graft to a child with aplastic anemia. Each CDR3 is given without its conserved first and last residue. A D gene is named only where the DNA matches it firmly.

D gene: NA; J gene: TRBJ1-5; V gene: TRBV27; CDR3 protein: ASSLWAARNQPQH
D gene: NA; J gene: TRBJ2-6; V gene: TRBV5-6; CDR3 protein: ASSLVFGPESGANVLT
D gene: NA; J gene: TRBJ2-2; V gene: TRBV29-1; CDR3 protein: SVESGQGMVGELF
D gene: NA; J gene: TRBJ1-2; V gene: TRBV7-9; CDR3 protein: ASSPGPDYGYT
D gene: TRBD2; J gene: TRBJ2-1; V gene: TRBV4-3; CDR3 protein: ASSQLAGSYNEQF
D gene: TRBD1; J gene: TRBJ2-7; V gene: TRBV24-1; CDR3 protein: ATTRRGTGAYEQY
D gene: NA; J gene: TRBJ2-5; V gene: TRBV10-3; CDR3 protein: AISSDSQETQY
D gene: TRBD1; J gene: TRBJ2-2; V gene: TRBV7-6; CDR3 protein: ASSLTGPTGELF
D gene: NA; J gene: TRBJ2-1; V gene: TRBV24-1; CDR3 protein: ATSEDRTVYEQF
D gene: NA; J gene: TRBJ2-2; V gene: TRBV5-1; CDR3 protein: ASAGALGELF
D gene: NA; J gene: TRBJ2-1; V gene: TRBV4-3; CDR3 protein: ASSRGPSSYNEQF
D gene: TRBD2; J gene: TRBJ2-5; V gene: TRBV19; CDR3 protein: ASKAGGPETQY
D gene: NA; J gene: TRBJ2-5; V gene: TRBV7-2; CDR3 protein: ASGRETQY
D gene: TRBD2; J gene: TRBJ2-7; V gene: TRBV29-1; CDR3 protein: SVGLAGGPREQY
D gene: NA; J gene: TRBJ2-1; V gene: TRBV18; CDR3 protein: ASSLGQLNEQF
D gene: NA; J gene: TRBJ1-3; V gene: TRBV10-3; CDR3 protein: AIRQEMGQGNTIY
D gene: TRBD1; J gene: TRBJ1-1; V gene: TRBV7-2; CDR3 protein: ASSSRTGRSEAF
D gene: NA; J gene: TRBJ1-5; V gene: TRBV28; CDR3 protein: ASSLRGASGNQPQH